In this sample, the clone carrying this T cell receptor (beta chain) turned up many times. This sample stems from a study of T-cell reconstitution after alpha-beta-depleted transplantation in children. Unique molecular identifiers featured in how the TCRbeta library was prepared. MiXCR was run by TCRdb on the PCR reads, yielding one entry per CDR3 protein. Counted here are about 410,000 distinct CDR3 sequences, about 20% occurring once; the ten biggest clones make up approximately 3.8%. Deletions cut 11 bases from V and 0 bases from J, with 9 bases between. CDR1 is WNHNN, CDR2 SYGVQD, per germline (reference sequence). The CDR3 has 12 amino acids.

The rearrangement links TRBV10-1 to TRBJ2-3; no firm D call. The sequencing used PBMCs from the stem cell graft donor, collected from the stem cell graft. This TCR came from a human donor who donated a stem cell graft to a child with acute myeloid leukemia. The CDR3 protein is CASHSSTDTQYF. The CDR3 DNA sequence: TGCGCCTCTCATTCTAGCACAGATACGCAGTATTTT.